These 29 T cell receptor beta chains were sequenced from one sample in a study of shared clonotypes between healthy human individuals. Data came from immunoSEQ multiplex PCR; TCRdb stores just in-frame clones and leaves some out. The table includes under 1,100,000 clones, approximately 80% detected once. The sample consisted of memory CD4+ T cells from PBMCs. Indicated subset: CD45RA-negative fraction. The receptors were gathered from a man younger than 35 in good health. Some clones in this sample may be carry-over from other donors' samples.

V and J are TRBV2 and TRBJ1-2; D is ambiguous. The germline CDR1 and CDR2 sequences are SNHLY and FYNNEI. The CDR3 runs to 14 residues. Trimming pared 7 bases from V and 4 bases from J, leaving 16 bases between. The CDR3 coding sequence is TGTGCCAGCACCCCCGCGAGGAGTGTCTATGGCTACACCTTC. This sequence encodes CASTPARSVYGYTF.

CDR3 amino acids: CSVAGQGKETQYF. The CDR3 region has the DNA TGCAGCGTTGCGGGACAGGGGAAAGAGACCCAGTACTTC. This chain joins TRBV29-1 and TRBJ2-5, with 10 nucleotides matching TRBD1. The CDR3 is 13 amino acids. Germline assignment: CDR1 SQVTM and CDR2 ANQGSEA. J lost 3 bases, V lost 4 bases, and 2 bases had no gene match. Using reference TRBV29-1 and TRBJ2-5 for the parts outside the CDR3, the full variable domain is SAVISQKPSRDICQRGTSLTIQCQVDSQVTMMFWYRQQPGQSLTLIATANQGSEATYESGFVIDKFPISRPNLTFSTLTVSNMSPEDSSIYLCSVAGQGKETQYFGPGTRLLVL.

This chain links TRBV29-1 with TRBJ1-1; D remains ambiguous. CDR3 length equals 13 residues. V was trimmed by 6 bases and J by 3 bases, leaving 14 bases between them. Germline V gene data show CDR1 as SQVTM and CDR2 as ANQGSEA. This CDR3 is CSVSPQKDTEAFF. The CDR3, as DNA: TGCAGCGTCAGCCCCCAGAAGGACACTGAAGCTTTCTTT.

The rearrangement uses TRBV28 and TRBJ2-2, with no clear D. The CDR3 runs to 13 residues. V lost 7 bases and J 2 bases, leaving 8 bases between the germline ends. Germline lookup yields CDR1 MDHEN and CDR2 SYDVKM. The CDR3 region is CASIAENTGELFF. CDR3 nucleotides: TGTGCCAGCATTGCCGAAAACACCGGGGAGCTGTTTTTT. Based on the CDR3 plus reference TRBV28 and TRBJ2-2, the full variable domain is DVKVTQSSRYLVKRTGEKVFLECVQDMDHENMFWYRQDPGLGLRLIYFSYDVKMKEKGDIPEGYSVSREKKERFSLILESASTNQTSMYLCASIAENTGELFFGEGSRLTVL.

The chain links TRBV2 to TRBJ1-1; possibly TRBD1 for D (6 bases). The CDR3 has 11 amino acids. Germline CDR1 SNHLY, CDR2 FYNNEI. Between the trimmed V and J ends, which lost 2 bases and 11 bases, there was a span of 9 bases. This CDR3 is CASSETRGAFF. DNA for the CDR3: TGTGCCAGCAGTGAAACGAGGGGGGCTTTCTTT.

The V and J genes are TRBV2 and TRBJ1-5; D uncertain. V was pared by 7 bases and J by 6 bases, with 13 bases between. The CDR3 totals 13 residues. Germline V gives CDR1 SNHLY, CDR2 FYNNEI. This CDR3 reads CASTERPSQPQHF. The CDR3 coding sequence is TGTGCCAGCACAGAAAGGCCGAGTCAGCCCCAGCATTTT. Full variable domain (outside the CDR3, taken from reference TRBV2 and TRBJ1-5): EPEVTQTPSHQVTQMGQEVILRCVPISNHLYFYWYRQILGQKVEFLVSFYNNEISEKSEIFDDQFSVERPDGSNFTLKIRSTKLEDSAMYFCASTERPSQPQHFGDGTRLSIL.

Written as DNA, the CDR3 is TGTGCCAGCAGACCGGGGGGCGGACAGCCCCAGCATTTT. This sequence encodes CASRPGGGQPQHF. The rearrangement uses TRBV2 and TRBJ1-5, with a tentative D call TRBD1 (6 bases). CDR1 is SNHLY, CDR2 FYNNEI, per germline. V was cut by 6 bases and J by 7 bases, with 13 bases left in between. This CDR3 has 13 amino acids.

The rearrangement joins TRBV15 to TRBJ2-5; 8 bases align to TRBD1. With V trimmed by 0 bases and J by 3 bases, 9 bases remained unmatched. This CDR3 has 17 amino acids. The germline gives CDR1 LNHNV, CDR2 YYDKDF (reference sequence). The CDR3 sequence is CATSRDLGTGHEETQYF. CDR3 DNA sequence: TGTGCCACCAGCAGAGATCTCGGGACAGGTCACGAAGAGACCCAGTACTTC.

The chain employs TRBV5-1 and TRBJ2-3; TRBD1 matches at 7 bases. Looked up from germline, CDR1 is SGHRS and CDR2 is YFSETQ. V lost 3 bases, J lost 2 bases, and 6 bases stayed unmatched. The CDR3 length is 15 residues. CDR3 region: CASSSGQANTDTQYF. The CDR3 nucleotides are TGCGCCAGCAGCTCTGGACAGGCAAACACAGATACGCAGTATTTT. Combining the CDR3 with reference TRBV5-1 and TRBJ2-3 gives the whole variable domain KAGVTQTPRYLIKTRGQQVTLSCSPISGHRSVSWYQQTPGQGLQFLFEYFSETQRNKGNFPGRFSGRQFSNSRSEMNVSTLELGDSALYLCASSSGQANTDTQYFGPGTRLTVL.

J is TRBJ2-1 and V is TRBV6-5; D is ambiguous. The germline gives CDR1 MNHEY, CDR2 SVGAGI. CDR3 length: 12 amino acids. V shed 7 bases and J shed 7 bases, with 11 bases lying between them. CDR3 coding DNA: TGTGCCAGCAAGGGTTACATGAATGAGCAGTTCTTC. Residues: CASKGYMNEQFF.

This clone occurred many times. This sequence joins TRBV5-4 and TRBJ1-2, with TRBD1 as a possible D gene (5 bases). CDR3 length equals 13 residues. The germline V gene has CDR1 SGHNT and CDR2 YYREEE (reference sequence). Trimming stripped 4 bases from V and 4 bases from J, with 11 bases between. CDR3 protein: CASSPEGPYGYTF. The CDR3 DNA follows: TGTGCCAGCAGCCCTGAGGGGCCCTATGGCTACACCTTC.

Note on this clone: The same CDR3 is also encoded by other DNA sequences in this sample. The chain uses TRBV28 and TRBJ1-1; D uncertain. Trimming pared 6 bases from V and 5 bases from J, leaving 10 bases between. Looked up from germline, CDR1 is MDHEN and CDR2 is SYDVKM. The CDR3 contains 12 residues. The CDR3 DNA reads TGTGCCAGCAGCCCCGTCGGAACTGAAGCTTTCTTT. Protein sequence: CASSPVGTEAFF.

With respect to this clone: Other DNA sequences of this sample code for an identical CDR3. V is TRBV4-1 and J is TRBJ2-2, with TRBD1 matching over 8 bases. The CDR3 is made up of 16 amino acids. From germline, CDR1 is MGHRA and CDR2 YSYEKL. V shed 4 bases, J shed 0 bases, and the junction held 4 bases outside the gene matches. Written as DNA, the CDR3 is TGCGCCAGCAGCCGAGGACAGGGTACGAACACCGGGGAGCTGTTTTTT. Its protein product is CASSRGQGTNTGELFF.

The chain recombines TRBV6-5 with TRBJ2-1; 7 nucleotides align to TRBD2. The CDR3 is 15 amino acids. V lost 2 bases and J lost 2; bases outside the gene matches: 3. Germline V CDR1 and CDR2: MNHEY, SVGAGI. The CDR3 bases are TGTGCCAGCAGTTACGCGGCGGGAGCCTACAATGAGCAGTTCTTC. It codes for CASSYAAGAYNEQFF.

Concerning this clone: Given a far larger clone just one base away, this is likely a sequencing read error. The sample carries other DNA sequences with the same CDR3. This chain uses TRBV5-4 with TRBJ1-1; D unresolved. Per germline, CDR1 SGHNT and CDR2 YYREEE (reference sequence). The CDR3 has 12 residues. Deletions cut 4 bases from V and 2 bases from J, with 6 bases between. CDR3 in amino acids: CASSMANTEAFF. CDR3 nucleotides: TGTGCCAGCAGCATGGCAAACACTGAAGCTTTCTTT.

The gene calls are TRBV7-6 and TRBJ2-2; 7 bases agree with TRBD1. CDR1 is SGHVS and CDR2 is FNYEAQ in the germline V gene. The V segment lost 5 bases and the J segment 7 bases; nucleotides outside the gene matches: 4. The CDR3 spans 13 residues. The CDR3 spells CASSPGQVGELFF. The CDR3 DNA follows: TGTGCCAGCAGCCCCGGACAGGTCGGGGAGCTGTTTTTT.

With regard to this clone: The sample has other DNA sequences that encode this CDR3 too. V is TRBV25-1 and J is TRBJ2-7; 7 bases align to TRBD2. V lost 1 base to trimming and J lost 3 bases; unmatched junction nucleotides: 6. Germline CDR1 is MGHDK and CDR2 is SYGVNS. This CDR3 contains 15 residues. This chain's CDR3 is CASSEFGTGGYEQYF. The DNA for the CDR3 is TGTGCCAGCAGTGAATTCGGGACGGGGGGCTACGAGCAGTACTTC.

Written as DNA, the CDR3 is TGCGCCAGCAGCTTCGAGGGGAGGGGAGAGACCCAGTACTTC. This translates into CASSFEGRGETQYF. V and J are TRBV5-1 and TRBJ2-5; 7 bases are shared with TRBD2. The length of the CDR3 is 14 residues. V trimming: 2 bases; J trimming: 4 bases; junction bases outside the gene matches: 5. Looked up from germline, CDR1 is SGHRS and CDR2 is YFSETQ.

V usage is TRBV30 and J usage is TRBJ1-2; D ambiguous. V lost 4 bases, J lost 0 bases, and 9 bases lay in between. This CDR3 has 13 residues. From germline, CDR1 is GTSNPN and CDR2 SVGIG (reference sequence). CDR3 bases: TGTGCCTGGAACGGAGAGGCTAACTATGGCTACACCTTC. Protein product: CAWNGEANYGYTF.

The rearrangement links TRBV7-8 to TRBJ2-3; 14 nucleotides line up with TRBD2. After removal of 5 bases from V and 4 bases from J, the junction contained 5 bases not matched to a gene. The CDR3 length is 16 residues. In germline, CDR1 is SGHVS, CDR2 FQNEAQ. DNA for the CDR3: TGTGCCAGCAGCCAACGGACTAGCGGGGGGTCAGATACGCAGTATTTT. This sequence encodes CASSQRTSGGSDTQYF.

The V and J genes are TRBV5-1 and TRBJ2-3, with 7 nucleotides matching TRBD1. This CDR3 is 14 amino acids long. Unmatched junction bases numbered 3, after V lost 3 bases and J lost 2 bases. Per germline, CDR1 SGHRS and CDR2 YFSETQ. CDR3 sequence: CASSSGTVTDTQYF. CDR3 sequence (DNA): TGCGCCAGCAGCTCCGGGACAGTCACAGATACGCAGTATTTT.

This chain uses TRBV5-1 with TRBJ2-7; D not resolved. V lost 2 bases, J lost 1 base, and 10 bases lay in between. This CDR3 has 14 amino acids. CDR1 is SGHRS, CDR2 YFSETQ, per germline. This chain's CDR3 is CASSFWARSYEQYF. In DNA form, the CDR3 reads TGCGCCAGCAGCTTCTGGGCTAGATCCTACGAGCAGTACTTC. Complete variable domain (other parts from reference TRBV5-1 and TRBJ2-7): KAGVTQTPRYLIKTRGQQVTLSCSPISGHRSVSWYQQTPGQGLQFLFEYFSETQRNKGNFPGRFSGRQFSNSRSEMNVSTLELGDSALYLCASSFWARSYEQYFGPGTRLTVT.

The chain recombines TRBV6-5 with TRBJ2-7, with a possible D match to TRBD1 (6 bases). The CDR3 sequence is 13 residues long. In germline, CDR1 is MNHEY, CDR2 SVGAGI. The V end lost 2 bases, the J end lost 12 bases, and 17 bases lay between the germline ends. The CDR3 DNA is TGTGCCAGCAGTTACGAGACAGGCCCAAATCGGTACTTC. This encodes CASSYETGPNRYF.

The chain joins TRBV7-3 to TRBJ2-1, with 9 nucleotides matching TRBD2. The ends lost 5 bases at V and 15 bases at J; junction bases unmatched: 14. The CDR3 covers 14 residues. CDR1 and CDR2 (germline): SGHTA, FQGTGA. The CDR3 DNA reads as TGTGCCAGCAGCACCGGGACTAGCCCACAAGGGGCGTTCTTC. It encodes CASSTGTSPQGAFF.

The V gene is TRBV14, the J gene TRBJ2-1, with 12 nucleotides matching TRBD1. Trimming at V came to 4 bases and at J to 7 bases, leaving 8 bases not matched to a gene. Per germline, CDR1 SGHDN and CDR2 FVKESK. The CDR3 contains 16 residues. The CDR3 DNA is TGTGCCAGCAGCCGACTTAGGGGACAGGGGGCTAATGAGCAGTTCTTC. Its translation: CASSRLRGQGANEQFF.

The V gene is TRBV10-3, the J gene TRBJ1-3; weak D call: TRBD1 (5 bases). Per the germline V gene, CDR1 is ENHRY and CDR2 is SYGVKD. V lost 5 bases, J lost 6 bases, and 20 bases lay in between. CDR3 length: 16 residues. The CDR3 region is CAISLSPGKGENTIYF. The CDR3 DNA reads as TGTGCCATCAGTCTATCCCCAGGGAAAGGCGAAAACACCATATATTTT.

This chain uses TRBV7-2 with TRBJ1-3, with D tentatively TRBD1 (5 bases). The V end lost 4 bases, the J end lost 4 bases, and 17 bases lay between the germline ends. The CDR3 sequence is 16 residues long. CDR1 is SGHTA, CDR2 FQGNSA, per germline. CDR3 protein: CASSSRASGSGNTIYF. Here the CDR3 DNA reads TGTGCCAGCAGCTCCAGGGCGTCGGGCAGCGGAAACACCATATATTTT.

The genes are TRBV7-2 and TRBJ2-5; D not resolved. The germline V gene encodes CDR1 SGHTA and CDR2 FQGNSA. V dropped 2 bases and J dropped 1 base, with 11 bases sitting between them. This CDR3 contains 15 residues. CDR3 DNA sequence: TGTGCCAGCAGCTTATCGTTCTGGGCCCAAGAGACCCAGTACTTC. Translation gives CASSLSFWAQETQYF.

The rearrangement uses TRBV5-1 and TRBJ2-1; tentative D call: TRBD2 (6 bases). The ends were cut back, 4 bases at V and 9 bases at J, with 17 bases in the middle. The CDR3 extends over 14 amino acids. Germline V gene sequence: CDR1 SGHRS, CDR2 YFSETQ. The CDR3 region is CASSQPVGGGEQFF. In DNA form, the CDR3 reads TGCGCCAGCAGCCAACCGGTGGGAGGAGGTGAGCAGTTCTTC.